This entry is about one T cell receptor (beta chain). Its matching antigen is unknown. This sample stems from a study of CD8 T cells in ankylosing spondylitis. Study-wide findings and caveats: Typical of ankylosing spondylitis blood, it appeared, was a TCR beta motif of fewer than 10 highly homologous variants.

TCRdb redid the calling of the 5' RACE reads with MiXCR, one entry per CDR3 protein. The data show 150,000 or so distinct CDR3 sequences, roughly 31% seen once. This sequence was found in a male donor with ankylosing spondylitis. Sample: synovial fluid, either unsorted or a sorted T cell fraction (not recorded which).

In nucleotides, the CDR3 is TGCAGCGTCCCCCTGACTAGCGGGGGCGAGACCCAGTACTTC. It specifies CSVPLTSGGETQYF. The chain recombines TRBV29-1 with TRBJ2-5; 12 bases map to TRBD2. This CDR3 has 14 amino acids. V was clipped by 6 bases and J by 5 bases; unmatched bases: 7. Germline values: CDR1 SQVTM, CDR2 ANQGSEA.